This record covers a single T cell receptor beta chain. This entry belongs to a study of cytomegalovirus exposure and HLA in healthy donors. Both 60 Vbeta primers and 13 Jbeta primers went into the PCR. Generated by immunoSEQ multiplex PCR, the TCRdb table keeps only in-frame clones and is missing some. The repertoire holds about 150,000 clones, approximately 80% seen once, with around 6.6% in the top ten. The sample comprised PBMCs. The source is a woman in her 50s in good health and CMV-seropositive.

Here the CDR3 DNA reads TGTGCCAGCAGTGGGCGGGGGGGCCTTAACATTCAGTACTTC. This codes for CASSGRGGLNIQYF. This chain connects TRBV6-1 to TRBJ2-4, with 9 bases matching TRBD2. After removal of 4 bases from V and 7 bases from J, the junction contained 5 bases not matched to a gene. The CDR3 has 14 residues. CDR1 and CDR2 from the germline V gene are MNHNS and SASEGT.